What follows describes a single T cell receptor beta chain. Antigen specificity is unknown. The sample is drawn from a study of beta chain features in type 1 diabetes. Every isolated RNA sample was fully reverse transcribed, so sequencing captured expressed TCRB transcripts. The table came from immunoSEQ multiplex PCR; TCRdb's copy has only in-frame clones and leaves some out. The sample records around 160,000 clones, more than 60% being singletons. Study-wide findings and caveats: Unsettled here was the matter of whether HLA type influences TCRB rearrangement. Type 1 diabetes patients had TCRB CDR3s that were shorter (moderately but significantly so) in all four CD4+ subsets. Sequencing from cDNA could over-represent high-TCR-expressing cells.

V trimming: 0 bases; J trimming: 10 bases; junction bases outside the gene matches: 6. Germline V gene lookup returns CDR1 SGDLS and CDR2 YYNGEE. The CDR3 sequence is 14 residues long. The V gene is TRBV9, the J gene TRBJ2-1; 8 nucleotides line up with TRBD2. This TCR came from a man aged 25 to 45 with type 1 diabetes. Sample: naive CD4+ T cells from blood. The CDR3 loop is CASSVATSGGEQFF. CDR3 coding DNA: TGTGCCAGCAGCGTAGCTACCAGCGGGGGAGAGCAGTTCTTC.